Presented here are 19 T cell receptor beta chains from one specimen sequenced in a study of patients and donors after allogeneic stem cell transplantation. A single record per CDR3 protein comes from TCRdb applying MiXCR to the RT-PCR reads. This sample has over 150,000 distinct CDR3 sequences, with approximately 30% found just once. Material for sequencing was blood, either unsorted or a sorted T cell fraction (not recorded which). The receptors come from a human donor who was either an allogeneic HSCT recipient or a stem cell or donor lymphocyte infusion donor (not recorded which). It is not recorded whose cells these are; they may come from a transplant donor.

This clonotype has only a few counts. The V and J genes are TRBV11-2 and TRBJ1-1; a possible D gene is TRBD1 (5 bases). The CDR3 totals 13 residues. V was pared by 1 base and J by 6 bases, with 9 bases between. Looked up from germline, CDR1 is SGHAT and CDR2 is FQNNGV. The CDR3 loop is CASSLAGGSEAFF. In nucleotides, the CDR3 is TGTGCCAGCAGCTTAGCTGGGGGATCTGAAGCTTTCTTT. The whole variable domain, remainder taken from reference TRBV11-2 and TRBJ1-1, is EAGVAQSPRYKIIEKRQSVAFWCNPISGHATLYWYQQILGQGPKLLIQFQNNGVVDDSQLPKDRFSAERLKGVDSTLKIQPAKLEDSAVYLCASSLAGGSEAFFGQGTRLTVV.

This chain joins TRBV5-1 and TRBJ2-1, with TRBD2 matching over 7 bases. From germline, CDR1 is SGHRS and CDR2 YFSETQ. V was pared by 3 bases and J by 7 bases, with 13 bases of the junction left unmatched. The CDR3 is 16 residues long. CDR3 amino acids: CASSSDAGVGGNEQFF. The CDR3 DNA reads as TGCGCCAGCAGCTCGGACGCGGGAGTTGGTGGAAATGAGCAGTTCTTC. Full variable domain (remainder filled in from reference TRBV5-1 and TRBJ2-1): KAGVTQTPRYLIKTRGQQVTLSCSPISGHRSVSWYQQTPGQGLQFLFEYFSETQRNKGNFPGRFSGRQFSNSRSEMNVSTLELGDSALYLCASSSDAGVGGNEQFFGPGTRLTVL.

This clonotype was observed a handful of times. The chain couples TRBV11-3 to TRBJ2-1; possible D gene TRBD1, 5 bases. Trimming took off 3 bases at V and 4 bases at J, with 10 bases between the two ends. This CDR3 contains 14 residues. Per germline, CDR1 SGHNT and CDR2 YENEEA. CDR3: CASSFGQGYNEQFF. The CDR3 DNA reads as TGTGCCAGCAGCTTCGGCCAGGGTTACAATGAGCAGTTCTTC.

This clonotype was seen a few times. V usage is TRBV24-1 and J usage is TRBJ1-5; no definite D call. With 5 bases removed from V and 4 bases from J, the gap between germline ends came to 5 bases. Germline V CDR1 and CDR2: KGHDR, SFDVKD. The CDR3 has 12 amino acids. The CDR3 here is CATSGRNQPQHF. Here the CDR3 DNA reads TGTGCCACCAGTGGCCGTAATCAGCCCCAGCATTTT.

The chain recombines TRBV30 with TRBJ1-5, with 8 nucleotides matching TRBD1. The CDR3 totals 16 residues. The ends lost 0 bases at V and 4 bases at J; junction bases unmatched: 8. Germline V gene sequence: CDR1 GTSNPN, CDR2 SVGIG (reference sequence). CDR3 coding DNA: TGTGCCTGGAGTGTACCAGGGGGCGGAAGGAATCAGCCCCAGCATTTT. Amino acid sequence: CAWSVPGGGRNQPQHF. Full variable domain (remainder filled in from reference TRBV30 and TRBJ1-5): SQTIHQWPATLVQPVGSPLSLECTVEGTSNPNLYWYRQAAGRGLQLLFYSVGIGQISSEVPQNLSASRPQDRQFILSSKKLLLSDSGFYLCAWSVPGGGRNQPQHFGDGTRLSIL.

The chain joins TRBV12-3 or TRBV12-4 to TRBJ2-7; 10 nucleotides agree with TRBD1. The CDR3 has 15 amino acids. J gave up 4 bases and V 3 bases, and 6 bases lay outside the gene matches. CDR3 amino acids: CASSLGTGETYEQYF. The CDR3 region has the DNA TGTGCCAGCAGTTTGGGGACAGGGGAGACATACGAGCAGTACTTC.

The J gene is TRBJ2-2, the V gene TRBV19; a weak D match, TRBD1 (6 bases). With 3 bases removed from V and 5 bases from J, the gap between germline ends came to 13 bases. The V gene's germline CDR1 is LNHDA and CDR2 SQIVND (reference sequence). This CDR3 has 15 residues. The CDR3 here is CASSMSLQGTGELFF. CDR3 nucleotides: TGTGCCAGTAGTATGAGTTTACAGGGAACCGGGGAGCTGTTTTTT.

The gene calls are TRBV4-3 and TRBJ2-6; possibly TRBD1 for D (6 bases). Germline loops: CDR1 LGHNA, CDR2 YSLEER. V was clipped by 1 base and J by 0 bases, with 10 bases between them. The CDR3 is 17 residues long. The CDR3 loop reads CASSQGTGTSGANVLTF. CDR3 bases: TGCGCCAGCAGCCAAGGAACAGGGACCTCTGGGGCCAACGTCCTGACTTTC.

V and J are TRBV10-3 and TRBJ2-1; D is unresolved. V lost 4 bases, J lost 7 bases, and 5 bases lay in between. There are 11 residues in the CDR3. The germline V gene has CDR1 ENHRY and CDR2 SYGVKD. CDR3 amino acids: CAISVYNEQFF. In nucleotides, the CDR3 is TGTGCCATCAGTGTGTATAATGAGCAGTTCTTC.

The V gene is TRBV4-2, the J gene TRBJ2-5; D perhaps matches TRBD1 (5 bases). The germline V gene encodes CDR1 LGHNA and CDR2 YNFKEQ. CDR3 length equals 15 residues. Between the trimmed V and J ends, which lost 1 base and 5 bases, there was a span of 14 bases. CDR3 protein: CASSQAQGFGETQYF. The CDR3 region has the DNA TGTGCCAGCAGCCAAGCTCAGGGTTTCGGGGAGACCCAGTACTTC.

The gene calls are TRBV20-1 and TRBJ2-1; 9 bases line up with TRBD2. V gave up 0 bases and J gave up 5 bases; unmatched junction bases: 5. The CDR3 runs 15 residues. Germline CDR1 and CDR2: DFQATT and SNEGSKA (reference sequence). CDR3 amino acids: CSAREPLAGHNEQFF. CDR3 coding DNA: TGCAGTGCTAGAGAGCCGCTAGCGGGGCACAATGAGCAGTTCTTC.

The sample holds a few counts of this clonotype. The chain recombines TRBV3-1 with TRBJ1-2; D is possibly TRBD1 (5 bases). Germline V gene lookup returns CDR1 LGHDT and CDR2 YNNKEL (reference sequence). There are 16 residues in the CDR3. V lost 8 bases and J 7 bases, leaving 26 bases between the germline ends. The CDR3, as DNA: TGTGCCAGCTTCCAAGATAATAGTGGCAGGGCTTCTGGCTACACCTTC. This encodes CASFQDNSGRASGYTF. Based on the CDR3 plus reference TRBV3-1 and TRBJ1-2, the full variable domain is DTAVSQTPKYLVTQMGNDKSIKCEQNLGHDTMYWYKQDSKKFLKIMFSYNNKELIINETVPNRFSPKSPDKAHLNLHINSLELGDSAVYFCASFQDNSGRASGYTFGSGTRLTVV.

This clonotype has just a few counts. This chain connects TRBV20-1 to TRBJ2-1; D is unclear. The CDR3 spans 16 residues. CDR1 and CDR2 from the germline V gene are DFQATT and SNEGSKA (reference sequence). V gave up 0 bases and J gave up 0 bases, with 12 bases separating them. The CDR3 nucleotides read TGCAGTGCTAGAGATCCCCGCGGAGTCTCCTACAATGAGCAGTTCTTC. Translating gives CSARDPRGVSYNEQFF.

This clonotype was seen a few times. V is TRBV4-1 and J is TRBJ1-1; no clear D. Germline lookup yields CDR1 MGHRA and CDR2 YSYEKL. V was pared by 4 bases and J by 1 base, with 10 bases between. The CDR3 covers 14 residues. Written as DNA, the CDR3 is TGCGCCAGCAGCCCTCTGAGGTCGAACACTGAAGCTTTCTTT. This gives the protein CASSPLRSNTEAFF.

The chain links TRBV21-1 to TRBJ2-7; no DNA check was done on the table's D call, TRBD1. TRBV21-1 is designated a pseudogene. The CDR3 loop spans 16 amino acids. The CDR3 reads CASSKGERAGVDEQYF. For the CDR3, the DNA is TGTGCCAGCAGCAAAGGGGAAAGGGCAGGGGTAGACGAGCAGTACTTC.

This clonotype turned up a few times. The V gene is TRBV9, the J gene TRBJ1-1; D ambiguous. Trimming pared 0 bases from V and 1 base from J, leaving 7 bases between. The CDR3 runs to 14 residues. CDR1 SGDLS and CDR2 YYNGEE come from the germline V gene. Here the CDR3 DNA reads TGTGCCAGCAGCGTAGCTCCCAGGAACACTGAAGCTTTCTTT. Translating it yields CASSVAPRNTEAFF.

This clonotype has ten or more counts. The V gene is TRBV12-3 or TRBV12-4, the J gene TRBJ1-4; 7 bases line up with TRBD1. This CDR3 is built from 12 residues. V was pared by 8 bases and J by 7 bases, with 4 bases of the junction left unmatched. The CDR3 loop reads CASGTAVEKLFF. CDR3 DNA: TGTGCCAGCGGGACAGCGGTTGAAAAACTGTTTTTT.

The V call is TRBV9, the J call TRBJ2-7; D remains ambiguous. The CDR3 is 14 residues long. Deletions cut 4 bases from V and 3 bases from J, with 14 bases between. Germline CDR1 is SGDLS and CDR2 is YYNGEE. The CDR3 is CASSRRTSIYEQYF. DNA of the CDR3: TGTGCCAGCAGCCGACGGACCTCCATCTACGAGCAGTACTTC.

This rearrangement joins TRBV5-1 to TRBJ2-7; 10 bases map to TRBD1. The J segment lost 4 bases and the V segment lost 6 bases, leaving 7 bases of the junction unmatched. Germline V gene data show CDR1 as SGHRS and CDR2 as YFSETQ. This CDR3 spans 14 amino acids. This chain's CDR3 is CASTRTGGSYEQYF. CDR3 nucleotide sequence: TGCGCCAGCACCCGGACAGGGGGAAGTTACGAGCAGTACTTC.